These T cell receptor beta chains were read from a single sample in a study of T cells in Graves' hyperthyroidism and ophthalmopathy. TCRdb reprocessed the multiplex PCR reads with MiXCR, giving one entry per CDR3 protein. This sample yields 130,000 to 150,000 distinct CDR3 sequences, of which approximately 24% are seen a single time; roughly 73% belongs to the top ten. Input material: blood. The source of these receptors is a woman aged 50 to 60 with Graves' hyperthyroidism that later progressed to Graves' ophthalmopathy. Both conserved end residues are part of each CDR3. Each record gives: D gene, J gene, V gene, clone size, CDR3 DNA, CDR3 protein. The D gene is left open where the match is weak. Clone size appears in some rows only: once, few, many, or a class for an expanded clone.

.	TRBJ2-1	TRBV29-1	many	TGCAGCGCCGGCGGGCAAAGCTCCTACAATGAGCAGTTCTTC	CSAGGQSSYNEQFF
TRBD1	TRBJ1-1	TRBV5-1	.	TGCGCCAGCAGACCGGGACAGGGTCGGAACACTGAAGCTTTCTTT	CASRPGQGRNTEAFF
.	TRBJ2-1	TRBV7-9	many	TGTGCCAGCAGCTTAGCTGCCCTGGGCAGGACGCAGTTCTTC	CASSLAALGRTQFF
.	TRBJ2-3	TRBV29-1	.	TGCAGCGTCCCAACAGGGTCAAATACGCAGTATTTT	CSVPTGSNTQYF
.	TRBJ2-1	TRBV5-1	many	TGCGCCAGCAGCACTCACCCCAGGGGAGGTAGGGCATACAATGAGCAGTTCTTC	CASSTHPRGGRAYNEQFF
TRBD2	TRBJ2-3	TRBV5-4	many	TGTGCCAGCAGCTGGACTAAGAGCGGGAGACGGACAGATACGCAGTATTTT	CASSWTKSGRRTDTQYF
.	TRBJ2-7	TRBV6-2/TRBV6-3	.	TGCGCCGGCCAACAGCACCCGGACTACGAGCAGTACTTC	CAGQQHPDYEQYF
.	TRBJ1-3	TRBV10-2	few	TGCGCCAGCAGTGAGTTCCGGCCCTCTGGAAACACCATATATTTT	CASSEFRPSGNTIYF
.	TRBJ2-7	TRBV20-1	.	TGCAGTGCTAGAGATGGCGCGGGGCCCTACGAGCAGTACTTC	CSARDGAGPYEQYF
TRBD2	TRBJ2-1	TRBV3-1	many	TGTGCCAGCAGCGCGGGACTAGCTTCGAGGTATGAGCAGTTCTTC	CASSAGLASRYEQFF
TRBD1	TRBJ2-1	TRBV19	few	TGTGCCAGTAGTAGACAGGGACCCCCCAATGAGCAGTTCTTC	CASSRQGPPNEQFF
.	TRBJ2-1	TRBV11-2	many	TGTGCCAGCAGCCAGGAGGGGGCCGAGCAGTTCTTC	CASSQEGAEQFF
TRBD2	TRBJ2-1	TRBV3-1	.	TGTGCCAGCAGGGCGGGGACTAGCGTAGACAATGAGCAGTTCTTC	CASRAGTSVDNEQFF
.	TRBJ2-7	TRBV28	many	TGTGCCAGCCGGGGGGCGGGAGCCCGCTACGAGCAATACTTC	CASRGAGARYEQYF
.	TRBJ1-1	TRBV28	once	TGTGCCAGCAGCCCTGTGGCGTCTGAAGCTTTCTTT	CASSPVASEAFF
.	TRBJ2-1	TRBV19	.	TGTGCCAGTAGTAACCGGGCCGCGCTCAACAATGAGCAGTTCTTC	CASSNRAALNNEQFF
.	TRBJ1-2	TRBV24-1	.	TGTGCCACCAGCTTCGGGGGAAATGGGGGCTACACCTTC	CATSFGGNGGYTF
TRBD2	TRBJ2-5	TRBV20-1	.	TGCAGTGCTGAGCCGGGACTAGCGGGAGTGTGCGAAGAGACCCAGTACTTC	CSAEPGLAGVCEETQYF
.	TRBJ2-3	TRBV5-6	many	TGTGCCAGCAGCTTGGAGGGCGCAGATACGCAGTATTTT	CASSLEGADTQYF
.	TRBJ1-1	TRBV7-3	many	TGTGCCAGCAGCCCCGGAGGAGTGAACACTGAAGCTTTCTTT	CASSPGGVNTEAFF
.	TRBJ2-6	TRBV28	many	TGTGCCAGCAGTGGCTCTGGGGCCAACGTCCTGACTTTC	CASSGSGANVLTF
TRBD2	TRBJ2-7	TRBV12-3/TRBV12-4	.	TGTGCCAGCAGTACGGGGGGGGGGTCCTACGAGCAGTACTTC	CASSTGGGSYEQYF
.	TRBJ2-7	TRBV18	many	TGTGCCAGCTCACCACCGACGGGACCCTACTCCTACGAGCAGTACTTC	CASSPPTGPYSYEQYF
TRBD1	TRBJ2-1	TRBV7-9	many	TGTGCCAGCAGTGAAACCCCCGGGACAGGGGGCTACAATGAGCAGTTCTTC	CASSETPGTGGYNEQFF
TRBD1	TRBJ1-2	TRBV28	.	TGTGCCAGCAGTCCTGCCGACAGGGCGGGTGGCTACACCTTC	CASSPADRAGGYTF
TRBD1	TRBJ1-1	TRBV28	many	TGTGCCAGCGGTGAGGGGGCCCTGAACACTGAAGCTTTCTTT	CASGEGALNTEAFF
TRBD1	TRBJ1-4	TRBV6-1	.	TGTGCCAGCAACGCTCAGGGGGGGGCTAATGAAAAACTGTTTTTT	CASNAQGGANEKLFF
.	TRBJ1-5	TRBV27	.	TGTGCCAGCAGTTGGACACTTTATCAGCCCCAGCATTTT	CASSWTLYQPQHF
.	TRBJ2-5	TRBV3-1	few	TGTGCCAGCAGCCAAGGGCTGCCCAGGGAGACCCAGTACTTC	CASSQGLPRETQYF
.	TRBJ1-6	TRBV7-2	.	TGTGCCAGCAGCCCAAGGAGCTCCTATAATTCACCCCTCCACTTT	CASSPRSSYNSPLHF
.	TRBJ2-7	TRBV19	once	TGTGCCAGTGGCAATACCTACGAGCAGTACTTC	CASGNTYEQYF
.	TRBJ2-5	TRBV10-3	.	TGTGCCATCAGCCGACAGGGAGGGCAAGAGACCCAGTACTTC	CAISRQGGQETQYF